These T cell receptor beta chains were read from a single sample in a study of T cells in Graves' hyperthyroidism and ophthalmopathy. TCRdb re-analysed the multiplex PCR reads in MiXCR, keeping a single row per CDR3 protein. The data hold some 570,000 distinct CDR3 sequences, with 17% observed a single time. Sequencing was performed on blood. Receptors were obtained from a woman aged 18-29 years with Graves' ophthalmopathy. CDR3s include the opening cysteine and the closing phenylalanine or tryptophan. The order of the fields is J gene, clone size, D gene, V gene, CDR3 DNA, CDR3 protein. The D gene is left open where the match is weak. Expanded clones are given a class, and other clones once, few, many or no size at all.

TRBJ1-1,many,TRBD1,TRBV2,TGTGCCAGCAGCGCTCGACAGGGCCTAATGAACACTGAAGCTTTCTTT,CASSARQGLMNTEAFF
TRBJ1-5,few,TRBD1,TRBV19,TGTGCCAGTAGTACCGACAGGGGGCTCGGGCAGCCCCAGCATTTT,CASSTDRGLGQPQHF
TRBJ2-1,many,NA,TRBV7-2,TGTGCCAGCAGCTTACGGACCCGGGGCATGTACAATGAGCAGTTCTTC,CASSLRTRGMYNEQFF
TRBJ1-2,many,NA,TRBV30,TGTGCCTGGAGCGGGGATGACTATGGCTACACCTTC,CAWSGDDYGYTF
TRBJ2-7,NA,NA,TRBV20-1,TGCAGTGCCACGGGGGACCACAGTTACGAGCAGTACTTC,CSATGDHSYEQYF
TRBJ1-1,many,NA,TRBV13,TGTGCCAGCAGCTTAGGGATAGGGCTGACTGAAGCTTTCTTT,CASSLGIGLTEAFF
TRBJ2-3,many,TRBD2,TRBV27,TGTGCCACTCGACTAGCGGGGACCACAGATACGCAGTATTTT,CATRLAGTTDTQYF
TRBJ1-2,NA,NA,TRBV7-9,TGTGCCAGCAATCCAAACTATGGCTACACCTTC,CASNPNYGYTF
TRBJ1-6,few,NA,TRBV28,TGTGCCAGCAGCCCGGGACACCCCGTTTCACCCCTCCACTTT,CASSPGHPVSPLHF
TRBJ1-1,NA,NA,TRBV4-2,TGTGCCAGCAGCCACCGGGACTTCCACACTGAAGCTTTCTTT,CASSHRDFHTEAFF
TRBJ2-7,many,NA,TRBV18,TGTGCCAGCTCACCGCAAACATCCTACGAGCAGTACTTC,CASSPQTSYEQYF